This T cell receptor (beta chain) came from a study of T cell responses to AZD1222 COVID-19 vaccine. Germline V gene sequence: CDR1 SGHNT, CDR2 YENEEA. The length of the CDR3 is 18 residues. V shed 1 base, J shed 3 bases, and the junction held 9 bases outside the gene matches. Method: immunoSEQ multiplex PCR; TCRdb's copy keeps in-frame clones and lacks some. This table has 150,000 or so clones, around 93% appearing once. The sequencing here drew on peripheral blood, taken 28 days after the second AZD1222 dose. The source of this sequence is an adult who received the AZD1222 COVID-19 vaccine. This chain connects TRBV11-3 to TRBJ2-1; 10 bases align to TRBD1. The DNA of the CDR3 is TGTGCCAGCAGCTTAGGTGCTGCGACAGGGGGCGGCTACAATGAGCAGTTCTTC. It translates to CASSLGAATGGGYNEQFF.